This entry describes one T cell receptor (beta chain). Its antigen is currently unknown. Germline CDR1 reads MNHNS; CDR2 reads SASEGT. V trimming: 4 bases; J trimming: 2 bases; junction bases outside the gene matches: 3. The CDR3 sequence is 14 residues long. The source of the sample is a study of shared clonotypes between healthy human individuals. At the level of the study: Three CD4 naive, three CD4 memory, two CD8 naive and one CD8 memory plate were used per donor. Findings of the study overall: The naive CD4 repertoires of a few donors were compared, and approximately 5% of clonotypes were shared.

TCRdb's copy holds only in-frame clones and misses some; the assay was immunoSEQ multiplex PCR. The table shows about 600,000 clones, with more than 95% occurring only once. This chain connects TRBV6-1 to TRBJ2-3; 7 bases map to TRBD1. This clonotype originated in a woman in her twenties or thirties in good health. Sequences were obtained from naive CD4+ T cells sorted from blood. The subset: CD45RA+ positively selected. The CDR3 sequence is CASSAGQHTDTQYF. The CDR3, as DNA: TGTGCCAGCAGTGCGGGACAGCACACAGATACGCAGTATTTT.